The 25 T cell receptor beta chains listed next were all sequenced from one sample in a study of cytomegalovirus exposure and HLA in healthy donors. The primer mix had 60 Vbeta and 13 Jbeta primers. Sequencing used immunoSEQ multiplex PCR; TCRdb keeps in-frame clones, though not all of them. This table holds around 100,000 clones, more than 75% found once. The sequencing input was PBMCs. The receptors shown here come from a woman younger than 30 in good health and CMV-seropositive.

This chain joins TRBV6-1 and TRBJ2-5, with TRBD2 matching 9 bases. The trim removed 2 bases at V and 6 bases at J, leaving 10 bases unmatched. CDR3 length: 16 amino acids. CDR1 is MNHNS, CDR2 SASEGT, per germline. The CDR3, as DNA: TGTGCCAGCAGTGAAATGGCGGCTAGCGGGGCCAAGACCCAGTACTTC. Its translation: CASSEMAASGAKTQYF.

V usage is TRBV9 and J usage is TRBJ2-5; no definite D call. Germline V gives CDR1 SGDLS, CDR2 YYNGEE. The CDR3 loop spans 14 amino acids. V dropped 0 bases and J dropped 5 bases, with 11 bases sitting between them. The CDR3 nucleotides read TGTGCCAGCAGCGTAGACGGCGGTGGGGAGACCCAGTACTTC. Its protein is CASSVDGGGETQYF.

The rearrangement uses TRBV7-6 and TRBJ2-1; 7 nucleotides line up with TRBD2. Trimming took 5 bases from V and 1 from J; bases not matched to a gene: 2. The germline gives CDR1 SGHVS, CDR2 FNYEAQ. The CDR3 covers 14 residues. The CDR3 DNA reads TGTGCCAGCAGCGTGGGGGGGTCCTACAATGAGCAGTTCTTC. This encodes CASSVGGSYNEQFF. Together with reference TRBV7-6 and TRBJ2-1, the CDR3 gives the full variable domain: GAGVSQSPRYKVTKRGQDVALRCDPISGHVSLYWYRQALGQGPEFLTYFNYEAQQDKSGLPNDRFSAERPEGSISTLTIQRTEQRDSAMYRCASSVGGSYNEQFFGPGTRLTVL.

This clone showed up just a few times. V gene TRBV6-5 combines with J gene TRBJ1-2; no firm D call. The germline gives CDR1 MNHEY, CDR2 SVGAGI. Trimming removed 5 bases at V and 5 bases at J, with 12 bases between. This CDR3 comprises 13 residues. The CDR3 loop reads CASSPREEYGYTF. CDR3 nucleotide sequence: TGTGCCAGCAGTCCCCGGGAGGAGTATGGCTACACCTTC.

In its sample, this clone was seen once. V gene TRBV21-1 combines with J gene TRBJ1-5; the listed D gene, TRBD1, was not tested against the DNA. TRBV21-1 is flagged as a pseudogene. The CDR3 spans 17 residues. As DNA, the CDR3 is TGTGCCAGCAGCAGCCCACAGGCGCCGGCGGGCAATCAGCCCCAGCATTTT. This encodes CASSSPQAPAGNQPQHF.

The chain links TRBV13 to TRBJ2-2; possible D gene TRBD2, 5 bases. The V and J ends lost 5 bases and 2 bases respectively, with 9 bases between them. The germline V gene has CDR1 PRHDT and CDR2 FYEKMQ (reference sequence). This CDR3 contains 14 residues. CDR3 nucleotide sequence: TGTGCCAGCAGCGACCCTAGCAACACCGGGGAGCTGTTTTTT. Translating gives CASSDPSNTGELFF.

The CDR3 loop reads CASSYMGGNTEAFF. CDR3 nucleotide sequence: TGTGCCAGCAGTTACATGGGGGGGAACACTGAAGCTTTCTTT. V usage is TRBV6-5 and J usage is TRBJ1-1, with D perhaps matching TRBD1 (5 bases). This CDR3 spans 14 amino acids. V shed 2 bases and J shed 1 base, with 8 bases lying between them. The V gene's germline CDR1 is MNHEY and CDR2 SVGAGI.

For the CDR3, the DNA is TGTGCCAGTACCTCATTGGGGGACAGGGTGATCACTGAAGCTTTCTTT. It specifies CASTSLGDRVITEAFF. The rearrangement joins TRBV19 to TRBJ1-1, with 9 bases matching TRBD1. The V gene's germline CDR1 is LNHDA and CDR2 SQIVND (reference sequence). The CDR3 has 16 amino acids. V was clipped by 7 bases and J by 4 bases; unmatched bases: 13. The full variable domain, completed using reference TRBV19 and TRBJ1-1, is DGGITQSPKYLFRKEGQNVTLSCEQNLNHDAMYWYRQDPGQGLRLIYYSQIVNDFQKGDIAEGYSVSREKKESFPLTVTSAQKNPTAFYLCASTSLGDRVITEAFFGQGTRLTVV.

The chain carries TRBV9 and TRBJ2-5; D might be TRBD2 (6 bases). The V end lost 0 bases, the J end lost 1 base, and 19 bases lay between the germline ends. The CDR3 has 18 residues. Germline V lookup: CDR1 SGDLS, CDR2 YYNGEE. CDR3 protein: CASSVGRVGVSGQETQYF. In nucleotides, the CDR3 is TGTGCCAGCAGCGTAGGGAGGGTCGGCGTTTCGGGCCAAGAGACCCAGTACTTC.

This CDR3 is CASSLRAGTGYNEQFF. DNA of the CDR3: TGTGCCAGCAGCCTTAGGGCTGGGACAGGGTACAATGAGCAGTTCTTC. The chain employs TRBV7-2 and TRBJ2-1, with 9 bases matching TRBD1. CDR1 is SGHTA and CDR2 is FQGNSA in the germline V gene. The CDR3 spans 16 residues. V dropped 5 bases and J dropped 4; count of bases not matched to a gene: 9.

The CDR3 DNA sequence: TGTGCCACCTCTCAGCTGGGGGCCGCGAGCACAGATACGCAGTATTTT. This encodes CATSQLGAASTDTQYF. The genes are TRBV19 and TRBJ2-3, with D tentatively TRBD1 (6 bases). V was trimmed by 10 bases and J by 0 bases, leaving 20 bases between them. The germline V gene encodes CDR1 LNHDA and CDR2 SQIVND (reference sequence). The CDR3 extends over 16 amino acids. The full variable domain, rest sourced from reference TRBV19 and TRBJ2-3, is DGGITQSPKYLFRKEGQNVTLSCEQNLNHDAMYWYRQDPGQGLRLIYYSQIVNDFQKGDIAEGYSVSREKKESFPLTVTSAQKNPTAFYLCATSQLGAASTDTQYFGPGTRLTVL.

This clone has more than one count but fewer than ten. This chain connects TRBV9 to TRBJ2-5; tentative D call: TRBD1 (7 bases). V shed 0 bases and J shed 5 bases, with 14 bases lying between them. The CDR3 is 15 amino acids. Germline V CDR1 and CDR2: SGDLS, YYNGEE. The CDR3 region has the DNA TGTGCCAGCAGCGTAGGAGGGGGCGGGGATGAGACCCAGTACTTC. Translation: CASSVGGGGDETQYF.

About this clone itself: One end of the junction is discordant with germline, which a read error may explain. The V call is TRBV7-7, the J call TRBJ2-1; D uncertain. Germline values: CDR1 SSHAT, CDR2 FNYEAQ (reference sequence). This CDR3 spans 15 amino acids. The CDR3 DNA reads as TGTGCTAGCAGCTTAGGAGTCCACCCCAACAATGAGCAGTTCTTC. Its protein is CASSLGVHPNNEQFF.

V gene TRBV4-1 combines with J gene TRBJ1-2; D call uncertain. The germline gives CDR1 MGHRA, CDR2 YSYEKL. The CDR3 is 14 amino acids. Trimming took off 3 bases at V and 7 bases at J, with 15 bases between the two ends. The CDR3 region is CASSQPLTGIGYTF. CDR3 coding DNA: TGCGCCAGCAGCCAGCCTTTGACGGGGATTGGCTACACCTTC.

V usage is TRBV5-1 and J usage is TRBJ2-1; a weak D match, TRBD2 (6 bases). In germline, CDR1 is SGHRS, CDR2 YFSETQ. The V and J ends lost 0 bases and 13 bases respectively, with 11 bases between them. This CDR3 is built from 12 residues. DNA for the CDR3: TGCGCCAGCAGCTTGGAAACTAGCAGACAGTTCTTC. As protein: CASSLETSRQFF.

In this sample, this clone turned up once. The rearrangement joins TRBV7-3 to TRBJ2-1, with TRBD2 matching over 7 bases. V lost 5 bases, J lost 6 bases, and 10 bases stayed unmatched. Germline CDR1 is SGHTA and CDR2 is FQGTGA. This CDR3 has 15 amino acids. The CDR3 protein is CASSAPGTTGNEQFF. The CDR3 DNA is TGTGCCAGCAGCGCCCCCGGGACTACAGGCAATGAGCAGTTCTTC.

The chain combines TRBV7-9 with TRBJ2-3; TRBD2 matches 8 bases. The CDR3 sequence is 18 residues long. Germline trimming cut 3 bases from V and 6 bases from J; bases unmatched to any gene: 17. From germline, CDR1 is SEHNR and CDR2 FQNEAQ (reference sequence). CDR3 in DNA: TGTGCCAGCAGCTTTGAAACTAGCGGTAGCACGAGTTGGGATACGCAGTATTTT. Protein sequence: CASSFETSGSTSWDTQYF.

This clone turned up a few times. The CDR3 coding sequence is TGCGCCAGCAGCTGGGGGACAGGGGGCTACGAGCAGTACTTC. This encodes CASSWGTGGYEQYF. The genes are TRBV5-1 and TRBJ2-7; 11 bases line up with TRBD1. V lost 3 bases, J lost 3 bases, and 2 bases stayed unmatched. Looked up from germline, CDR1 is SGHRS and CDR2 is YFSETQ. The CDR3 loop spans 14 amino acids.

This chain links TRBV30 with TRBJ2-2, with 10 positions matching TRBD1. The CDR3 covers 15 residues. V lost 5 bases and J lost 6; bases outside the gene matches: 9. The germline CDR1 and CDR2 sequences are GTSNPN and SVGIG (reference sequence). CDR3 nucleotide sequence: TGTGCCTGGGGGACAGGGGCGGTAGTGTCCGGGGAGCTGTTTTTT. It specifies CAWGTGAVVSGELFF.

The genes are TRBV20-1 and TRBJ2-5; D is unclear. This CDR3 spans 11 amino acids. CDR1 and CDR2 (germline): DFQATT, SNEGSKA (reference sequence). V was shortened by 3 bases and J by 4 bases, with 6 bases between the two germline ends. This CDR3 is CSASNGETQYF. In DNA form, the CDR3 reads TGCAGTGCTAGCAACGGAGAGACCCAGTACTTC.

J is TRBJ2-7 and V is TRBV5-4; 10 positions agree with TRBD1. V trimming: 4 bases; J trimming: 5 bases; junction bases outside the gene matches: 12. Germline V gene data show CDR1 as SGHNT and CDR2 as YYREEE (reference sequence). The CDR3 has 16 residues. In DNA form, the CDR3 reads TGTGCCAGCAGCCCACCCGGGGACAGGGGAGTTAACGAGCAGTACTTC. Protein sequence: CASSPPGDRGVNEQYF.

This clone appeared a few times. The J gene is TRBJ1-1, the V gene TRBV9, with D unresolved. The V gene lost 8 bases and the J gene lost 0 bases, with 8 bases spanning the gap. CDR3 length equals 12 residues. CDR1 is SGDLS and CDR2 is YYNGEE in the germline V gene. The CDR3 DNA is TGTGCCAGTAGTCGGGTGAACACTGAAGCTTTCTTT. Translated: CASSRVNTEAFF.

CDR3 protein: CASSLGGGLVVYEQYF. CDR3 sequence (DNA): TGTGCCAGCTCCCTGGGGGGGGGACTAGTAGTCTACGAGCAGTACTTC. The chain links TRBV2 to TRBJ2-7; 8 bases agree with TRBD2. The CDR3 consists of 16 residues. Trimming at V came to 8 bases and at J to 3 bases, leaving 15 bases not matched to a gene. Germline V gives CDR1 SNHLY, CDR2 FYNNEI.

This clone was observed once. This chain uses TRBV7-3 with TRBJ2-3; D is possibly TRBD1 (6 bases). V lost 4 bases and J lost 1, with 12 bases in between. Germline V gives CDR1 SGHTA, CDR2 FQGTGA. The CDR3 loop spans 15 amino acids. The CDR3, as DNA: TGTGCCAGCAGCTCCCAGGGGTGGGGCACAGATACGCAGTATTTT. Translated: CASSSQGWGTDTQYF.

V and J are TRBV4-3 and TRBJ1-4; D is unclear. Trimming shortened V by 0 bases and J by 7 bases, and 12 bases separated the two germline ends. CDR3 length equals 15 residues. Germline values: CDR1 LGHNA, CDR2 YSLEER. In DNA, the CDR3 is TGCGCCAGCAGCCAAGATCCGGCCTCGGGTGAAAAACTGTTTTTT. Residues: CASSQDPASGEKLFF.